The 23 T cell receptor beta chains listed next were all sequenced from one sample in a study of blood T cell repertoires in COVID-19. Sequenced by immunoSEQ multiplex PCR; TCRdb stores in-frame clones only, minus some. The sample lists over 150,000 clones; under 90% were seen once. Specimen: PBMCs or T cells enriched from blood (not recorded which). The receptors were gathered from a man aged 45-65 years who had recovered from COVID-19.

The chain couples TRBV7-2 to TRBJ2-7, with 7 bases matching TRBD2. The germline V gene has CDR1 SGHTA and CDR2 FQGNSA. V lost 3 bases to trimming and J lost 0 bases; unmatched junction nucleotides: 8. The CDR3 consists of 16 residues. The CDR3 DNA is TGTGCCAGCAGCTTTGAAGAGCGGGACCTCTCCTACGAGCAGTACTTC. It translates to CASSFEERDLSYEQYF. The variable domain in full, with the rest retrieved from reference TRBV7-2 and TRBJ2-7, is GAGVSQSPSNKVTEKGKDVELRCDPISGHTALYWYRQSLGQGLEFLIYFQGNSAPDKSGLPSDRFSAERTGGSVSTLTIQRTQQEDSAVYLCASSFEERDLSYEQYFGPGTRLTVT.

V gene TRBV11-2 combines with J gene TRBJ2-2; TRBD1 matches 8 bases. The CDR3 loop spans 15 amino acids. With V trimmed by 5 bases and J by 5 bases, 7 bases remained unmatched. Germline CDR1 is SGHAT and CDR2 is FQNNGV. The CDR3 sequence: CASSHGQGRTGELFF. In nucleotides, the CDR3 is TGTGCCAGCAGCCACGGACAGGGAAGGACCGGGGAGCTGTTTTTT. The variable domain in full, with the rest retrieved from reference TRBV11-2 and TRBJ2-2, is EAGVAQSPRYKIIEKRQSVAFWCNPISGHATLYWYQQILGQGPKLLIQFQNNGVVDDSQLPKDRFSAERLKGVDSTLKIQPAKLEDSAVYLCASSHGQGRTGELFFGEGSRLTVL.

The genes are TRBV7-3 and TRBJ2-2, with 8 bases identical to TRBD1. The germline V gene encodes CDR1 SGHTA and CDR2 FQGTGA. The junction had 6 bases not matched to a gene; V was cut back by 5 bases and J by 4 bases. The CDR3 is 15 amino acids. The CDR3 here is CASSATGGGTGELFF. CDR3 in DNA: TGTGCCAGCAGCGCAACAGGGGGAGGCACCGGGGAGCTGTTTTTT.

The V and J genes are TRBV30 and TRBJ1-2; D gene ambiguous. The germline CDR1 and CDR2 sequences are GTSNPN and SVGIG (reference sequence). V shed 2 bases and J shed 2 bases, with 12 bases lying between them. This CDR3 is built from 14 residues. Here the CDR3 reads CAWSNKPQNYGYTF. The CDR3 bases are TGTGCCTGGAGTAACAAACCGCAAAACTATGGCTACACCTTC.

The chain uses TRBV18 and TRBJ2-1; no clear D. Germline V gene lookup returns CDR1 KGHSH and CDR2 LQKENI. The CDR3 is made up of 15 amino acids. V was shortened by 4 bases and J by 2 bases, with 12 bases between the two germline ends. CDR3 bases: TGTGCCAGCTCACTCTCCCTTGGAGCCTACAATGAGCAGTTCTTC. Amino acids: CASSLSLGAYNEQFF.

J is TRBJ2-2 and V is TRBV4-2, with a possible D match to TRBD2 (6 bases). CDR3 size: 15 residues. The V end lost 4 bases, the J end lost 3 bases, and 12 bases lay between the germline ends. Germline V gene lookup returns CDR1 LGHNA and CDR2 YNFKEQ. The CDR3 DNA follows: TGTGCCAGCAGCCTGATCGGGACTCACACCGGGGAGCTGTTTTTT. This encodes CASSLIGTHTGELFF.

The gene calls are TRBV7-2 and TRBJ1-2, with 7 bases identical to TRBD1. Germline V gene lookup returns CDR1 SGHTA and CDR2 FQGNSA. The CDR3 totals 14 residues. V lost 2 bases and J lost 8; bases outside the gene matches: 8. CDR3 sequence: CASSLSNRGGGYTF. In nucleotides, the CDR3 is TGTGCCAGCAGCTTATCGAACAGGGGAGGCGGCTACACCTTC.

The rearrangement joins TRBV18 to TRBJ1-1, with D uncertain. The CDR3 loop spans 13 amino acids. Trimming stripped 4 bases from V and 3 bases from J, with 9 bases between. Germline values: CDR1 KGHSH, CDR2 LQKENI. The CDR3 spells CASSRTADTEAFF. In DNA form, the CDR3 reads TGTGCCAGCTCACGCACTGCGGACACTGAAGCTTTCTTT. The variable domain in full, with the rest retrieved from reference TRBV18 and TRBJ1-1, is NAGVMQNPRHLVRRRGQEARLRCSPMKGHSHVYWYRQLPEEGLKFMVYLQKENIIDESGMPKERFSAEFPKEGPSILRIQQVVRGDSAAYFCASSRTADTEAFFGQGTRLTVV.

The chain carries TRBV5-5 and TRBJ2-1; 9 bases map to TRBD1. Unmatched junction bases numbered 2, after V lost 3 bases and J lost 7 bases. This CDR3 contains 13 residues. Germline CDR1 SGHKS, CDR2 YYEKEE (reference sequence). The CDR3, as DNA: TGTGCCAGCAGCTGGGGACAGGGAAATGAGCAGTTCTTC. Translated: CASSWGQGNEQFF. Complete variable domain (other parts from reference TRBV5-5 and TRBJ2-1): DAGVTQSPTHLIKTRGQQVTLRCSPISGHKSVSWYQQVLGQGPQFIFQYYEKEERGRGNFPDRFSARQFPNYSSELNVNALLLGDSALYLCASSWGQGNEQFFGPGTRLTVL.

This clone was seen only a few times. V and J are TRBV19 and TRBJ1-2; a possible D gene is TRBD1 (5 bases). Trimming cost V 2 bases and J 3 bases, with 13 bases left between them. This CDR3 has 15 amino acids. Germline V gene data show CDR1 as LNHDA and CDR2 as SQIVND (reference sequence). CDR3 sequence reads: CASSITAGKDYGYTF. As DNA, the CDR3 is TGTGCCAGTAGTATAACGGCAGGGAAGGACTATGGCTACACCTTC.

In this sample, this clone turned up a few times. The chain has TRBV5-5 and TRBJ2-7, with 13 bases fitting TRBD2. V shed 1 base and J 9 bases; nucleotides not matched to a gene: 10. The CDR3 contains 16 residues. Germline CDR1 is SGHKS and CDR2 is YYEKEE (reference sequence). The CDR3 coding sequence is TGTGCCAGCAGCTTGTCCCCTACTAGCGGGGGGGCCGTGCAGTACTTC. Protein product: CASSLSPTSGGAVQYF.

This clone was observed a handful of times. The chain recombines TRBV18 with TRBJ1-3; no clear D. V was pared by 6 bases and J by 0 bases, with 12 bases between. The CDR3 loop spans 15 amino acids. CDR1 is KGHSH and CDR2 is LQKENI in the germline V gene. CDR3 in DNA: TGTGCCAGCTCCGTCAGTTATGACTCTGGAAACACCATATATTTT. It is translated as CASSVSYDSGNTIYF.

In this sample, this clone turned up once. The rearrangement links TRBV7-9 to TRBJ2-7; 10 bases are shared with TRBD1. The CDR3 loop spans 14 amino acids. CDR1 and CDR2 (germline): SEHNR, FQNEAQ (reference sequence). With 7 bases clipped from V and 3 bases from J, the junction kept 6 bases outside the gene matches. The CDR3 DNA sequence: TGTGCCAGCACATCGACAGGGGGCTTCTACGAGCAGTACTTC. Translating gives CASTSTGGFYEQYF. The complete variable domain, with remaining parts taken from reference TRBV7-9 and TRBJ2-7, reads DTGVSQNPRHKITKRGQNVTFRCDPISEHNRLYWYRQTLGQGPEFLTYFQNEAQLEKSRLLSDRFSAERPKGSFSTLEIQRTEQGDSAMYLCASTSTGGFYEQYFGPGTRLTVT.

This chain connects TRBV4-2 to TRBJ1-2; D is possibly TRBD1 (5 bases). Per the germline V gene, CDR1 is LGHNA and CDR2 is YNFKEQ. Trimming removed 5 bases at V and 4 bases at J, with 23 bases between. This CDR3 is 17 amino acids long. The CDR3 sequence is CASSTQGGAKVVYGYTF. The CDR3 coding sequence is TGTGCCAGCAGCACCCAAGGCGGGGCCAAGGTAGTCTATGGCTACACCTTC.

The chain links TRBV7-9 to TRBJ2-2, with TRBD2 identical over 7 bases. Germline-derived CDR1 and CDR2 are SEHNR and FQNEAQ (reference sequence). The CDR3 totals 15 residues. V trimming: 11 bases; J trimming: 0 bases; junction bases outside the gene matches: 9. The CDR3 sequence: CAGEGPGTNTGELFF. The CDR3 nucleotides are TGTGCCGGGGAGGGGCCAGGGACGAACACCGGGGAGCTGTTTTTT.

The chain employs TRBV12-5 and TRBJ2-1, with unresolved D. Looked up from germline, CDR1 is LGHNT and CDR2 is FRNRAP. The CDR3 is made up of 16 amino acids. The V end lost 2 bases, the J end lost 5 bases, and 16 bases lay between the germline ends. DNA for the CDR3: TGTGCTAGTGGTTTGTTAATTGCGGATTATAACAATGAGCAGTTCTTC. As protein: CASGLLIADYNNEQFF.

The V and J genes are TRBV7-8 and TRBJ1-5; D is uncertain. Trimming cost V 1 base and J 7 bases, with 8 bases left between them. Germline V gene data show CDR1 as SGHVS and CDR2 as FQNEAQ. The CDR3 consists of 13 residues. In DNA form, the CDR3 reads TGTGCCAGCAGCTTAGGGCAATACCAGCCCCAGCATTTT. Residues: CASSLGQYQPQHF.

This clone was detected only a few times. The chain uses TRBV19 and TRBJ2-3; 10 bases are a match to TRBD1. In germline, CDR1 is LNHDA, CDR2 SQIVND (reference sequence). J was trimmed by 4 bases and V by 4 bases; bases with no gene match: 5. The CDR3 loop spans 15 amino acids. The CDR3 bases are TGTGCCAGTAGTACCTCGACAGGGGGCCCAGATACGCAGTATTTT. This translates into CASSTSTGGPDTQYF. Full variable domain (missing parts from reference TRBV19 and TRBJ2-3): DGGITQSPKYLFRKEGQNVTLSCEQNLNHDAMYWYRQDPGQGLRLIYYSQIVNDFQKGDIAEGYSVSREKKESFPLTVTSAQKNPTAFYLCASSTSTGGPDTQYFGPGTRLTVL.

In nucleotides, the CDR3 is TGTGCCAGCAGTACAGGGACAGGCTACCAAGAGACCCAGTACTTC. Its protein product is CASSTGTGYQETQYF. The chain links TRBV2 to TRBJ2-5; 8 nucleotides agree with TRBD1. This CDR3 comprises 15 residues. In germline, CDR1 is SNHLY, CDR2 FYNNEI. The V segment lost 5 bases and the J segment 0 bases; nucleotides outside the gene matches: 5.

The chain is built from TRBV7-8 and TRBJ2-7, with TRBD1 matching 7 bases. Germline values: CDR1 SGHVS, CDR2 FQNEAQ. V lost 4 bases and J lost 4; bases outside the gene matches: 22. The CDR3 is 19 amino acids. In DNA, the CDR3 is TGTGCCAGCAGCTCAAAAGAACAAGACGGACAGGTGGGCCTTTACGAGCAGTACTTC. Protein: CASSSKEQDGQVGLYEQYF.

The genes are TRBV7-3 and TRBJ2-1; 11 positions match TRBD2. The CDR3 has 16 residues. The germline V gene has CDR1 SGHTA and CDR2 FQGTGA. The junction had 12 bases not matched to a gene; V was cut back by 5 bases and J by 9 bases. The CDR3 DNA sequence: TGTGCCAGCAGCAGTAGCGGGGGGGCCCGTTTAAGTGAGCAGTTCTTC. As protein: CASSSSGGARLSEQFF.

The chain has TRBV10-3 and TRBJ2-1; a weak D match, TRBD2 (5 bases). Trimming left V 3 bases short and J 7 bases short, with 13 bases between. CDR1 is ENHRY and CDR2 is SYGVKD in the germline V gene. The CDR3 loop spans 14 amino acids. The CDR3 bases are TGTGCCATCAGTGAATTCCAACTAGGGAATGAGCAGTTCTTC. It codes for CAISEFQLGNEQFF.

This chain joins TRBV7-9 and TRBJ1-2; D is possibly TRBD1 (5 bases). Per the germline V gene, CDR1 is SEHNR and CDR2 is FQNEAQ (reference sequence). This CDR3 is 15 amino acids long. V lost 2 bases to trimming and J lost 2 bases, with 12 bases between them. In nucleotides, the CDR3 is TGTGCCAGCAGCTTACGGGACTCTGTGAACTATGGCTACACCTTC. It yields the protein CASSLRDSVNYGYTF.